This TCR beta chain is from a study of lymphopenia after photon versus proton radiotherapy. This clone is a singleton in its sample. Only in-frame clones appear in the TCRdb table, and some are missing; sequencing was by immunoSEQ multiplex PCR. The table has about 30,000 clones, 85% to 90% seen once. Germline CDR1 MGHRA, CDR2 YSYEKL. After removal of 4 bases from V and 5 bases from J, the junction contained 8 bases not matched to a gene. CDR3 length: 15 amino acids. The receptor was derived from a woman in her seventies with pancreatic cancer. Some clones in this sample may be carry-over from other donors' samples. The chain has TRBV4-1 and TRBJ2-1; 7 nucleotides match TRBD2. Here the sequenced sample was peripheral blood, taken from a patient treated with proton-based radiotherapy. The CDR3 bases are TGCGCCAGCAGCCGAGGGGCTAGCGGCGACAATGAGCAGTTCTTC. It translates to CASSRGASGDNEQFF.